The TCR beta chain under discussion was sequenced for a study of blood T cell repertoires in COVID-19 (TCRdb year 2020). About the study as a whole: Samples from collaborators originated in the United States, Italy and Spain and spanned both the acute and convalescent phases of COVID-19. Nearly every sample came with metadata listing a de-identified subject ID, COVID-19 status, age in years and sex. The prospective study material was composed of cDNA or gDNA derived from T cells, B-cell-depleted T cells, or PBMCs. Samples were obtained from the ongoing ImmuneRACE study (first 160 participants) and from about 1,300 subjects provided by 6 global collaborators. Where available, HLA class I and class II types were obtained from metadata supplied by the sample provider rather than from assay-based typing. A freely available public database, intended as a resource for researchers studying the immune response to SARS-CoV-2, is where the repertoires were released. The dataset comprised deeply sampled blood TCRbeta repertoires from subjects exposed to, actively infected with, or recovered from COVID-19.

Samples from volunteer blood donors who had recovered from COVID-19 were contributed by a second Seattle source. Whole blood was collected in K2EDTA tubes by collaborating institutions according to the institutions' own protocols. For TCRbeta analysis, collaborator samples were shipped as frozen whole blood, as isolated PBMCs, or as DNA extracted from either sample type. TCRbeta CDR3 regions were amplified from genomic DNA using the immunoSEQ Assay, a bias-controlled multiplex PCR. In the paper's pipeline: Nucleated cell counts per sample were estimated from amplification of reference gene primers within the assay. To quantify the absolute abundance of each unique TCRbeta CDR3 rearrangement, sequence reads were collapsed and filtered. For each sample, productive Simpson clonality was calculated as the square root of Simpson's diversity index over productive rearrangements. TCRdb holds this immuneACCESS table with in-frame rearrangements only. Some clones are missing; in checked studies, unresolved V genes explain under half, and the rest has no known cause. That table supplies the V and J calls and clone size; D and trimming were determined from the DNA. Counted in this sample were approximately 250,000 clones; around nine tenths of them appeared once. The ten largest clones take up around 1.6% of the sample.

The study at large found these results: The quantity of clinical and demographic metadata differed by source and by participant and was supplied without curation.

As concerns this clone: Its antigen is currently not known. It has no much larger one-base neighbor in the sample; base qualities were not kept.

The sample consisted of peripheral blood. This receptor was identified in a woman aged 60-70 years who had recovered from COVID-19.

Here is the DNA: TGTGCCAGCAGCCCCGCTTCGGGAGGTGGAAACACCATATATTTT. This yields the protein CASSPASGGGNTIYF. The V gene is TRBV7-6 and the J gene is TRBJ1-3; no D gene call is confident. From its cysteine to its phenylalanine, the CDR3 spans 15 amino acids. Kept here is only the CDR3 DNA, which spans 45 bases and is read in frame from base 1. In the germline V gene, CDR1 corresponds to SGHVS and CDR2 to FNYEAQ. V gives up 5 bases and J gives up 3 bases, and the segment between their germline ends measures 14 bases.